The 3 T cell receptor beta chains in this list originate from one sample, sequenced in a study of CXCR3-negative and CXCR3-positive naive CD8 T cells. 5' RACE with UMI labels generated the TRB cDNA libraries. Reprocessing the 5' RACE reads, TCRdb reports a single entry for every CDR3 protein and omits DNA. The sample includes about 48,000 distinct CDR3 sequences. Sequenced sample: memory CD8+ T cells from blood. The receptors were gathered from a human donor in good health. Some clones in this sample may be carry-over from other donors' samples.

The rearrangement uses TRBV7-9 and TRBJ2-3; TCRdb returns TRBD1, unconfirmable since there is no DNA. The germline V gene has CDR1 SEHNR and CDR2 FQNEAQ (reference sequence). The CDR3 extends over 16 amino acids. CDR3 loop: CASSSIDRGPPDTQYF.

The chain uses TRBV27 and TRBJ1-1; TCRdb gives TRBD1 as the D gene, but with no DNA this cannot be confirmed. The germline V gene has CDR1 MNHEY and CDR2 SMNVEV (reference sequence). The CDR3 totals 14 residues. Here the CDR3 reads CASSLGQMNTEAFF.

The chain employs TRBV4-1 and TRBJ2-5. This CDR3 spans 12 amino acids. Germline V CDR1 and CDR2: MGHRA, YSYEKL. The CDR3 protein is CASSHLEETQYF.